Below, 5 T cell receptor beta chains from the same sample are listed, as sequenced in a study of blood T cell repertoires in COVID-19. Repertoires were generated with immunoSEQ multiplex PCR, while TCRdb's copy carries only in-frame clones and drops some. The sample lists about 30,000 clones, more than 85% seen once, with more than 10% in the top ten. Material for sequencing was peripheral blood. These receptors were taken from a human donor in a cohort sampled during active COVID-19. The donor label of this sample is uncertain.

The chain combines TRBV29-1 with TRBJ1-1, with 9 bases identical to TRBD1. V trimming: 8 bases; J trimming: 4 bases; junction bases outside the gene matches: 8. CDR3 length equals 13 residues. In germline, CDR1 is SQVTM, CDR2 ANQGSEA. CDR3 nucleotides: TGCAGCTTAAGAAGGGACAGGGCCACTGAAGCTTTCTTT. Its protein product is CSLRRDRATEAFF.

V usage is TRBV7-8 and J usage is TRBJ2-2; 8 bases align to TRBD1. Trimming removed 7 bases from V and 0 bases from J; junction bases left unmatched: 7. Germline loops: CDR1 SGHVS, CDR2 FQNEAQ. The CDR3 is 16 amino acids. The DNA for the CDR3 is TGTGCCAGCACCCCCCCGGGACAGGCGAACACCGGGGAGCTGTTTTTT. Protein sequence: CASTPPGQANTGELFF.

V gene TRBV6-5 combines with J gene TRBJ1-4, with 8 bases lining up with TRBD1. Germline V gives CDR1 MNHEY, CDR2 SVGAGI. The CDR3 totals 14 residues. The trim removed 7 bases at V and 7 bases at J, leaving 8 bases unmatched. As DNA, the CDR3 is TGTGCCAGCACCAACCGAGACAGGGGTGAAAAACTGTTTTTT. Protein product: CASTNRDRGEKLFF.

J is TRBJ2-7 and V is TRBV19; 10 bases are shared with TRBD1. CDR1 and CDR2 (germline): LNHDA, SQIVND (reference sequence). There are 15 residues in the CDR3. V was clipped by 3 bases and J by 2 bases; unmatched bases: 4. The CDR3 here is CASSIPGQGTYEQYF. The DNA of the CDR3 is TGTGCCAGTAGTATTCCGGGACAGGGGACCTACGAGCAGTACTTC.

In this sample, this clone turned up a few times. The CDR3: CASSRRDGEYEQYF. The CDR3 region has the DNA TGTGCCAGCAGCCGGCGGGATGGGGAATACGAGCAGTACTTC. V gene TRBV11-3 combines with J gene TRBJ2-7, with a tentative D call TRBD2 (6 bases). Per germline, CDR1 SGHNT and CDR2 YENEEA. The CDR3 extends over 14 amino acids. The germline V and J ends were trimmed by 5 bases and 4 bases, with 15 bases remaining between them.